This T cell receptor (beta chain) was identified in a study of T cells after yellow fever vaccination. One entry per CDR3 protein results from TCRdb running MiXCR on the 5' RACE reads. The sample contains a few hundred thousand distinct CDR3 sequences, 6.5% to 8.5% of which appear only once. The germline V gene has CDR1 SGHRS and CDR2 YFSETQ. The length of the CDR3 is 16 residues. Trimming at V came to 2 bases and at J to 3 bases, leaving 4 bases not matched to a gene. This clonotype showed up many times. The antigen remains undetermined. Study conclusions and caveats: A small proportion of clonotypes was detected in both the CD4 and CD8 compartments. FACS-sorted repertoires might harbor abundant contaminating clonotypes from the bulk population.

This chain joins TRBV5-1 and TRBJ2-2; 10 positions match TRBD2. This TCR was recovered from a young man who received the YFV17D yellow fever vaccine. The sample here was CD4+ T cells sorted from PBMCs, taken 15 days after the yellow fever booster vaccination. The CDR3 is CASSLTSGAYTGELFF. The CDR3 DNA reads TGCGCCAGCAGCTTAACTAGCGGGGCCTACACCGGGGAGCTGTTTTTT.